These 9 T cell receptor beta chains came from one sample sequenced in a study of blood T cell repertoires in COVID-19. The assay was immunoSEQ multiplex PCR, and TCRdb's table has in-frame clones only and misses some. Counted here are approximately 46,000 clones, roughly 85% occurring once; the ten biggest clones make up 13%. Sequencing input: peripheral blood. Receptor source: a woman in her sixties or seventies in a cohort sampled during active COVID-19.

The V call is TRBV10-1, the J call TRBJ2-1, with TRBD2 matching over 12 bases. Germline CDR1 and CDR2: WNHNN and SYGVQD (reference sequence). Trimming took 0 bases from V and 6 from J; bases not matched to a gene: 0. This CDR3 contains 15 residues. For the CDR3, the DNA is TGCGCCAGCAGTGAGTCGACTAGCGGGGGCAATGAGCAGTTCTTC. It yields the protein CASSESTSGGNEQFF.

The chain has TRBV20-1 and TRBJ2-1, with a tentative D call TRBD1 (6 bases). Germline CDR1 is DFQATT and CDR2 is SNEGSKA (reference sequence). CDR3 length: 15 amino acids. With 3 bases removed from V and 3 bases from J, the gap between germline ends came to 15 bases. The CDR3 spells CSASRTEVFYNEQFF. The DNA of the CDR3 is TGCAGTGCTAGTAGGACAGAGGTTTTCTACAATGAGCAGTTCTTC.

The chain couples TRBV9 to TRBJ2-1; 11 nucleotides align to TRBD2. Germline V lookup: CDR1 SGDLS, CDR2 YYNGEE. After removal of 3 bases from V and 6 bases from J, the junction contained 5 bases not matched to a gene. The CDR3 sequence is 15 residues long. CDR3 DNA: TGTGCCAGCAGCGCCCTAGCGGGAGGACTCAATGAGCAGTTCTTC. Protein product: CASSALAGGLNEQFF.

The J gene is TRBJ2-3, the V gene TRBV11-2, with D perhaps matching TRBD2 (7 bases). Germline V gene sequence: CDR1 SGHAT, CDR2 FQNNGV. This CDR3 region has 14 residues. With 1 base removed from V and 5 bases from J, the gap between germline ends came to 10 bases. CDR3 sequence: CASSLVGGEDTQYF. As DNA, the CDR3 is TGTGCCAGCAGCTTAGTAGGGGGGGAAGATACGCAGTATTTT.

This chain joins TRBV4-1 and TRBJ1-5; the match to TRBD1 covers 7 bases. The ends lost 5 bases at V and 3 bases at J; junction bases unmatched: 10. The CDR3 is made up of 16 amino acids. Germline lookup yields CDR1 MGHRA and CDR2 YSYEKL. For the CDR3, the DNA is TGCGCCAGCAGCTTCACTCGGGACAGCACCAATCAGCCCCAGCATTTT. Translating gives CASSFTRDSTNQPQHF.

V usage is TRBV28 and J usage is TRBJ2-5; weak D call: TRBD1 (5 bases). Trimming took off 6 bases at V and 5 bases at J, with 19 bases between the two ends. The CDR3 is 15 amino acids. The germline V gene encodes CDR1 MDHEN and CDR2 SYDVKM. Written as DNA, the CDR3 is TGTGCCAGCAGGTCAGGACATGCCCGACCGGAGACCCAGTACTTC. This encodes CASRSGHARPETQYF.

V and J are TRBV7-9 and TRBJ2-7; 11 nucleotides agree with TRBD1. Germline V gene data show CDR1 as SEHNR and CDR2 as FQNEAQ (reference sequence). V lost 0 bases to trimming and J lost 3 bases; unmatched junction nucleotides: 1. CDR3 length equals 15 residues. This chain's CDR3 is CASSLAGTGGYEQYF. The CDR3 region has the DNA TGTGCCAGCAGCTTAGCGGGGACAGGGGGCTACGAGCAGTACTTC.

The chain carries TRBV7-9 and TRBJ2-7; TRBD1 agrees at 8 bases. Germline CDR1 is SEHNR and CDR2 is FQNEAQ (reference sequence). Losses at the gene ends were 5 bases for V and 2 bases for J; bases not matched to a gene: 8. The CDR3 loop spans 15 amino acids. This chain's CDR3 is CASSPGQGITYEQYF. The CDR3, as DNA: TGTGCCAGCAGCCCCGGACAGGGCATTACCTACGAGCAGTACTTC.

The genes are TRBV4-1 and TRBJ2-1; the match to TRBD1 covers 9 bases. V lost 4 bases to trimming and J lost 0 bases; unmatched junction nucleotides: 4. Germline V gene data show CDR1 as MGHRA and CDR2 as YSYEKL. This CDR3 has 16 residues. CDR3 bases: TGCGCCAGCAGCCCCGGACAGGGGCCCTCCTACAATGAGCAGTTCTTC. Its protein product is CASSPGQGPSYNEQFF.